Listed below are T cell receptor beta chains from one sample, sequenced in a study of blood T cell repertoires in COVID-19. Here immunoSEQ multiplex PCR was the method, and the copy in TCRdb shows in-frame clones only, minus some. This sample has hundreds of thousands of clones, with 80% to 90% found just once. Sequenced: PBMCs or T cells enriched from blood (not recorded which). The receptors stem from a man aged 18 to 29 who had recovered from COVID-19. Both conserved end residues are part of each CDR3. Each record gives: J gene, D gene, V gene, clone size, CDR3 protein, CDR3 DNA. A D gene is named only where the DNA matches it firmly. Some rows mark clone size as missing; the rest say once, few, many or name a class of expanded clone.

TRBJ2-1,TRBD2,TRBV4-2,NA,CASSQEPPRGRYNEQFF,TGTGCCAGCAGCCAAGAACCCCCCCGCGGGAGATACAATGAGCAGTTCTTC
TRBJ1-6,NA,TRBV3-1/TRBV3-2,NA,CASSQVWPSNSPLHF,TGTGCCAGCAGCCAAGTTTGGCCTAGTAATTCACCCCTCCACTTT
TRBJ2-7,TRBD1,TRBV5-8,once,CASSRMTGGASYEQYF,TGTGCCAGCAGCCGAATGACAGGGGGCGCCAGCTACGAGCAGTACTTC
TRBJ2-7,NA,TRBV29-1,NA,CSVESSSSYEQYF,TGCAGCGTTGAAAGCTCGAGCTCCTACGAGCAGTACTTC
TRBJ1-6,NA,TRBV10-3,NA,CAISELSYNSPLHF,TGTGCCATCAGTGAGCTATCCTATAATTCACCCCTCCACTTT
TRBJ2-1,TRBD2,TRBV3-1/TRBV3-2,NA,CASSQDSRGSSQFF,TGTGCCAGCAGCCAAGATTCGCGGGGGTCATCGCAGTTCTTC
TRBJ2-7,TRBD2,TRBV29-1,NA,CSVRSGGAAYEQYF,TGCAGCGTCCGAAGCGGGGGGGCGGCCTACGAGCAGTACTTC
TRBJ1-1,NA,TRBV5-1,NA,CASSQRYSGAEAFF,TGCGCCAGCAGCCAGCGATACTCCGGAGCTGAAGCTTTCTTT
TRBJ2-3,TRBD2,TRBV3-1/TRBV3-2,NA,CASSPTSGSTDTQYF,TGTGCCAGCAGCCCGACTAGCGGGAGCACAGATACGCAGTATTTT
TRBJ1-3,NA,TRBV5-1,NA,CASSDRNSGNTIYF,TGCGCCAGCAGCGATAGAAACTCTGGAAACACCATATATTTT
TRBJ1-1,NA,TRBV14,NA,CASSQDFWGRDTEAFF,TGTGCCAGCAGCCAAGATTTTTGGGGGCGAGACACTGAAGCTTTCTTT
TRBJ2-6,TRBD1,TRBV19,few,CASSITGAGANVLTF,TGTGCCAGTAGTATAACAGGGGCTGGGGCCAACGTCCTGACTTTC
TRBJ2-1,NA,TRBV5-4,NA,CASSPNLQAGSEQFF,TGTGCCAGCAGCCCTAACTTACAGGCAGGCAGTGAGCAGTTCTTC
TRBJ2-1,TRBD2,TRBV10-1,NA,CASSASGTNEQFF,TGCGCCAGCAGTGCTAGCGGGACGAATGAGCAGTTCTTC
TRBJ1-2,NA,TRBV5-4,NA,CASSLNLELSIGYTF,TGTGCCAGCAGCCTCAATTTGGAACTAAGTATAGGCTACACCTTC
TRBJ1-1,NA,TRBV3-1/TRBV3-2,NA,CASSPRESPFGAGWGNTEAFF,TGTGCCAGCAGCCCTCGGGAGAGTCCCTTCGGTGCAGGGTGGGGGAACACTGAAGCTTTCTTT
TRBJ1-4,NA,TRBV2,NA,CASSAGANEKLFF,TGTGCCAGCAGTGCAGGGGCTAATGAAAAACTGTTTTTT
TRBJ2-1,NA,TRBV7-6,NA,CASSLGLAGPVNEQFF,TGTGCCAGCAGCTTAGGTCTGGCGGGACCCGTGAATGAGCAGTTCTTC
TRBJ1-5,TRBD1,TRBV2,few,CASRTGEYQPQHF,TGTGCCAGCAGGACAGGGGAATATCAGCCCCAGCATTTT
TRBJ2-1,TRBD2,TRBV5-1,once,CASSGGSHSYNEQFF,TGCGCCAGCAGCGGCGGGAGTCACTCCTACAATGAGCAGTTCTTC
TRBJ2-3,TRBD2,TRBV28,NA,CASSPGGEGTDTQYF,TGTGCCAGCAGTCCTGGGGGGGAGGGGACAGATACGCAGTATTTT
TRBJ1-1,NA,TRBV24-1,few,CATREALNTEAFF,TGTGCCACCAGGGAGGCGCTGAACACTGAAGCTTTCTTT
TRBJ1-4,NA,TRBV15,NA,CATSRERTATNEKLFF,TGTGCCACCAGCAGGGAACGGACTGCAACTAATGAAAAACTGTTTTTT
TRBJ2-7,TRBD2,TRBV4-2,NA,CASSQEPAGRGFYEQYF,TGTGCCAGCAGCCAAGAACCAGCGGGGCGCGGCTTCTACGAGCAGTACTTC
TRBJ2-7,NA,TRBV3-1/TRBV3-2,NA,CASSQDPGQGREQYF,TGTGCCAGCAGCCAAGATCCAGGGCAGGGTCGGGAGCAGTACTTC
TRBJ2-7,TRBD2,TRBV27,NA,CASNLRGLAGIYEQYF,TGTGCCAGCAACCTCCGAGGGCTAGCGGGCATCTACGAGCAGTACTTC
TRBJ1-2,NA,TRBV5-1,NA,CASSLVAGNPTNYGYTF,TGCGCCAGCAGCTTGGTAGCGGGTAATCCAACTAACTATGGCTACACCTTC
TRBJ2-3,TRBD2,TRBV6-5,NA,CASRPREGTQYF,TGTGCCAGCAGGCCCCGGGAGGGTACGCAGTATTTT
TRBJ2-3,NA,TRBV29-1,NA,CSGGGGPDTQYF,TGCAGCGGGGGAGGGGGCCCAGATACGCAGTATTTT
TRBJ2-4,NA,TRBV6-1,NA,CASSERMASLLAKNIQYF,TGTGCCAGCAGTGAAAGGATGGCTAGCCTCCTAGCCAAAAACATTCAGTACTTC
TRBJ2-7,NA,TRBV7-7,once,CASWTATPRSYEQYF,TGTGCTAGTTGGACAGCCACTCCTCGGTCCTACGAGCAGTACTTC
TRBJ2-7,NA,TRBV7-9,NA,CASSRTDRTYYEQYF,TGTGCCAGCAGCCGTACCGACAGGACCTACTACGAGCAGTACTTC
TRBJ1-1,TRBD1,TRBV3-1/TRBV3-2,NA,CASSQGTGGTEAFF,TGTGCCAGCAGCCAAGGAACAGGGGGCACTGAAGCTTTCTTT
TRBJ2-6,TRBD1,TRBV5-1,NA,CASTGTGGLAGANVLTF,TGCGCCAGCACCGGGACAGGGGGCCTCGCTGGGGCCAACGTCCTGACTTTC
TRBJ1-1,TRBD1,TRBV28,NA,CASSSHRDRGFGEAFF,TGTGCCAGCAGTTCCCACCGGGACAGGGGCTTCGGTGAAGCTTTCTTT
TRBJ2-2,NA,TRBV10-1,NA,CASSAGDTGELFF,TGCGCCAGCAGTGCCGGGGACACCGGGGAGCTGTTTTTT
TRBJ2-1,TRBD2,TRBV5-1,once,CASSTRLALAYNEQFF,TGCGCCAGCAGCACGAGACTAGCGCTCGCCTACAATGAGCAGTTCTTC
TRBJ2-1,NA,TRBV7-8,NA,CASSLNGAGNEQFF,TGTGCCAGTAGCCTGAACGGGGCGGGAAATGAGCAGTTCTTC
TRBJ1-2,NA,TRBV19,NA,CASSPHPDRDYGYTF,TGTGCCAGTAGTCCTCACCCGGACAGAGACTATGGCTACACCTTC
TRBJ1-2,NA,TRBV10-3,NA,CAISEQGSLYGYTF,TGTGCCATCAGTGAACAGGGATCCCTGTATGGCTACACCTTC
TRBJ2-6,TRBD1,TRBV7-3,NA,CASSLTGTGVSGANVLTF,TGTGCCAGCAGCTTAACCGGGACAGGGGTCTCTGGGGCCAACGTCCTGACTTTC
TRBJ1-6,TRBD1,TRBV27,NA,CASSFQGEGYNSPLHF,TGTGCCAGCAGTTTTCAGGGGGAAGGGTATAATTCACCCCTCCACTTT
TRBJ1-1,NA,TRBV11-2,NA,CASSPVISEEAFF,TGTGCCAGCAGCCCCGTTATTTCCGAGGAAGCTTTCTTT
TRBJ1-5,TRBD1,TRBV15,NA,CATTRTGDQPQHF,TGTGCCACCACCAGGACAGGGGACCAGCCCCAGCATTTT
TRBJ1-2,NA,TRBV12-3/TRBV12-4,once,CASSLPGNGGYTF,TGTGCCAGCAGTTTACCAGGGAACGGTGGCTACACCTTC
TRBJ2-1,TRBD2,TRBV9,NA,CASSVTSGSNEQFF,TGTGCCAGCAGCGTTACTAGCGGGAGCAATGAGCAGTTCTTC
TRBJ1-2,NA,TRBV14,NA,CASSQDRSAPSGYTF,TGTGCCAGCAGCCAAGATAGGAGTGCCCCGAGTGGCTACACCTTC
TRBJ2-1,TRBD1,TRBV5-1,NA,CASSLEQGLDNEQFF,TGCGCCAGCAGCTTGGAACAGGGGCTCGACAATGAGCAGTTCTTC
TRBJ2-5,NA,TRBV11-3,NA,CASSRRTAEVETQYF,TGTGCCAGCAGCCGCAGGACGGCGGAGGTGGAGACCCAGTACTTC
TRBJ2-2,TRBD1,TRBV3-1/TRBV3-2,NA,CASSLNRGTGELFF,TGTGCCAGCAGCCTAAACAGGGGCACCGGGGAGCTGTTTTTT
TRBJ1-2,NA,TRBV5-1,once,CASSWAGDYYGYTF,TGCGCCAGCAGCTGGGCGGGGGACTACTATGGCTACACCTTC
TRBJ1-6,NA,TRBV7-9,NA,CASRTHDRGGVNSPLHF,TGCGCCAGCCGCACCCACGACCGGGGGGGAGTAAATTCACCCCTCCACTTT
TRBJ2-5,NA,TRBV11-2,NA,CASSSHSGAGNKETQYF,TGTGCCAGCAGCTCCCACTCAGGCGCGGGGAACAAAGAGACCCAGTACTTC